This is a list of T cell receptor beta chains from one sample in a study of T cells in Graves' hyperthyroidism and ophthalmopathy. TCRdb reprocessed the multiplex PCR reads with MiXCR, giving one entry per CDR3 protein. The sample lists 600,000 to 800,000 distinct CDR3 sequences, about 35% occurring once. The sequencing input was blood. These receptors were taken from a woman aged 40 to 50 with Graves' hyperthyroidism. The CDR3 runs from the conserved cysteine through the conserved F or W. Fields, in order: J gene, D gene, clone size, V gene, CDR3 protein, CDR3 DNA. A D gene is named only where the DNA matches it firmly. Size is stated for part of the rows, as once, few or many counts, or as a class when the clone is expanded.

j_gene: TRBJ1-5; d_gene: NA; abundance: NA; v_gene: TRBV7-8; CDR3aa: CASTPTGVIQPQHF; CDR3nt: TGTGCCAGCACCCCCACAGGTGTTATTCAGCCCCAGCATTTT
j_gene: TRBJ1-1; d_gene: NA; abundance: few; v_gene: TRBV7-9; CDR3aa: CASSYLRGNTEAFF; CDR3nt: TGTGCCAGCAGCTATCTACGGGGAAACACTGAAGCTTTCTTT
j_gene: TRBJ1-5; d_gene: NA; abundance: once; v_gene: TRBV6-6; CDR3aa: CASSEGGQHF; CDR3nt: TGTGCCAGCAGTGAAGGGGGCCAGCATTTT
j_gene: TRBJ1-2; d_gene: NA; abundance: NA; v_gene: TRBV6-5; CDR3aa: CASSSGYGDSYGYTF; CDR3nt: TGTGCCAGCAGTTCAGGGTACGGAGACTCCTATGGCTACACCTTC
j_gene: TRBJ1-1; d_gene: NA; abundance: many; v_gene: TRBV25-1; CDR3aa: CASSEYSERSEAFF; CDR3nt: TGTGCCAGCAGTGAATACTCGGAGCGATCTGAAGCTTTCTTT
j_gene: TRBJ1-3; d_gene: NA; abundance: NA; v_gene: TRBV14; CDR3aa: CASSVDAGGSSGNTIYF; CDR3nt: TGTGCCAGCTCCGTAGATGCAGGCGGGTCCTCTGGAAACACCATATATTTT
j_gene: TRBJ2-3; d_gene: NA; abundance: few; v_gene: TRBV29-1; CDR3aa: CSVVRGTDTQYF; CDR3nt: TGCAGCGTCGTACGAGGCACAGATACGCAGTATTTT
j_gene: TRBJ1-1; d_gene: NA; abundance: NA; v_gene: TRBV14; CDR3aa: CASSSIPWGGTSRAFF; CDR3nt: TGTGCCAGCAGTAGCATACCTTGGGGGGGTACCTCGAGAGCTTTCTTT
j_gene: TRBJ2-2; d_gene: NA; abundance: once; v_gene: TRBV30; CDR3aa: CAWTPNTGELFF; CDR3nt: TGTGCCTGGACACCGAACACCGGGGAGCTGTTTTTT
j_gene: TRBJ1-1; d_gene: NA; abundance: NA; v_gene: TRBV3-1; CDR3aa: CASSPISGGEAFF; CDR3nt: TGTGCCAGCAGCCCCATCTCGGGAGGGGAAGCTTTCTTT
j_gene: TRBJ2-5; d_gene: NA; abundance: once; v_gene: TRBV6-6; CDR3aa: CASRDSGGAPYF; CDR3nt: TGTGCCAGCAGAGACAGCGGAGGAGCCCCGTACTTC
j_gene: TRBJ2-5; d_gene: NA; abundance: few; v_gene: TRBV7-9; CDR3aa: CASSLVPGEQETQYF; CDR3nt: TGCGCCAGCAGCTTGGTGCCGGGGGAACAAGAGACCCAGTACTTC
j_gene: TRBJ1-4; d_gene: NA; abundance: many; v_gene: TRBV7-9; CDR3aa: CASSLDSNEKLFF; CDR3nt: TGTGCCAGCAGCTTGGACAGTAATGAAAAACTGTTTTTT
j_gene: TRBJ2-5; d_gene: TRBD1; abundance: many; v_gene: TRBV10-3; CDR3aa: CAISTDRVVETQYF; CDR3nt: TGTGCCATCAGTACAGACAGGGTGGTAGAGACCCAGTACTTC
j_gene: TRBJ2-5; d_gene: NA; abundance: many; v_gene: TRBV19; CDR3aa: CASSLENAQYF; CDR3nt: TGTGCCAGTAGCCTCGAGAACGCCCAGTACTTC
j_gene: TRBJ2-5; d_gene: TRBD2; abundance: NA; v_gene: TRBV7-8; CDR3aa: CASSLGLARGETQYF; CDR3nt: TGTGCCAGCAGCCTTGGACTAGCCCGGGGGGAGACCCAGTACTTC
j_gene: TRBJ1-1; d_gene: NA; abundance: few; v_gene: TRBV6-1; CDR3aa: CASSRNLGYITEAFF; CDR3nt: TGTGCCAGCAGTCGAAATTTAGGGTATATCACTGAAGCTTTCTTT
j_gene: TRBJ2-6; d_gene: NA; abundance: NA; v_gene: TRBV2; CDR3aa: CASSDGANVLTF; CDR3nt: TGTGCCAGCAGTGACGGGGCCAACGTCCTGACTTTC
j_gene: TRBJ2-5; d_gene: TRBD2; abundance: few; v_gene: TRBV28; CDR3aa: CASSSQRLAGEQETQYF; CDR3nt: TGTGCCAGCAGTTCCCAACGGCTAGCGGGAGAGCAAGAGACCCAGTACTTC
j_gene: TRBJ2-7; d_gene: NA; abundance: many; v_gene: TRBV14; CDR3aa: CASSQASRYEQYF; CDR3nt: TGTGCCAGCAGCCAGGCCTCTAGGTACGAGCAGTACTTC
j_gene: TRBJ2-5; d_gene: TRBD2; abundance: few; v_gene: TRBV11-2; CDR3aa: CASSRTSGGQETQYF; CDR3nt: TGTGCCAGCAGCCGGACTAGCGGGGGACAAGAGACCCAGTACTTC
j_gene: TRBJ1-5; d_gene: NA; abundance: NA; v_gene: TRBV2; CDR3aa: CASRGQFGQPQHF; CDR3nt: TGTGCCAGCAGAGGACAATTCGGTCAGCCCCAGCATTTT
j_gene: TRBJ1-5; d_gene: NA; abundance: many; v_gene: TRBV29-1; CDR3aa: CSVPGERQPQHF; CDR3nt: TGCAGCGTTCCAGGGGAAAGACAGCCCCAGCATTTT
j_gene: TRBJ2-7; d_gene: TRBD2; abundance: NA; v_gene: TRBV10-3; CDR3aa: CAISVGLAGVNEQYF; CDR3nt: TGTGCCATCAGTGTGGGGCTAGCGGGAGTAAACGAGCAGTACTTC
j_gene: TRBJ1-3; d_gene: NA; abundance: few; v_gene: TRBV7-9; CDR3aa: CASSQEIAQGFGNTIYF; CDR3nt: TGCGCCAGCAGCCAAGAGATAGCACAGGGTTTTGGAAACACCATATATTTT
j_gene: TRBJ1-4; d_gene: NA; abundance: NA; v_gene: TRBV30; CDR3aa: CAWSGGTNEKLFF; CDR3nt: TGTGCCTGGAGTGGGGGAACTAATGAAAAACTGTTTTTT
j_gene: TRBJ2-7; d_gene: NA; abundance: few; v_gene: TRBV6-5; CDR3aa: CASSRRNYYEQYF; CDR3nt: TGTGCCAGCAGCCGACGGAATTACTACGAGCAGTACTTC